The TCR beta chain described here comes from a study of memory CD4+ T cells and cytomegalovirus serostatus. As regards this clone: As yet, its antigen is unknown.

The CDR3 sequence is 14 residues long. V shed 2 bases and J shed 5 bases, with 12 bases lying between them. CDR1 WSHSY and CDR2 SAAADI come from the germline V gene. Method: immunoSEQ multiplex PCR; TCRdb's copy keeps in-frame clones and lacks some. Here the sample spans around 44,000 clones, 78% being singletons. Overall study findings and caveats: Repertoires predicted CMV serostatus with median bootstrapped AUC of about 0.95.

The sort gate was single viable CD3+CD4+CD8-CD45RO+ cells for memory CD4+ T cells. The sequenced sample was memory CD4+ T cells from blood. The sequence derives from an adult in good health and CMV-seronegative. The chain combines TRBV10-2 with TRBJ2-5, with D perhaps TRBD1 or TRBD2 (5 bases each). The CDR3: CASSETGTWETQYF. CDR3 coding DNA: TGCGCCAGCAGTGAGACTGGGACCTGGGAGACCCAGTACTTC.